One sample yielded the 14 T cell receptor beta chains listed below, sequenced in a study of control samples from healthy donors and cancer patients (TCRdb year 2020). Library method: the immunoSEQ multiplex PCR assay. Imported from immuneACCESS, the table was reduced by TCRdb to in-frame sequences with V and J called. These copies leave out some clones; in studies compared against another copy, an unresolved V gene accounts for under half, and the cause of the remainder is not known. The sample table shows about 95,000 clones, and approximately 89% are seen once. Around 1% of the sample belongs to the ten largest clones. Sequencing was performed on blood. These receptors all come from a woman in her twenties or thirties in good health.

The rearrangement uses TRBV7-9 and TRBJ2-3, with 10 bases matching TRBD2. Germline-derived CDR1 and CDR2 are SEHNR and FQNEAQ (reference sequence). The CDR3 has 16 residues. V shed 3 bases and J 7 bases; nucleotides not matched to a gene: 10. The CDR3 region is CASSLGSSGGDYTQYF. The DNA for the CDR3 is TGTGCCAGCAGCTTGGGGTCTAGCGGGGGTGATTATACGCAGTATTTT. The entire variable domain, with the rest obtained from reference TRBV7-9 and TRBJ2-3, is as follows: DTGVSQNPRHKITKRGQNVTFRCDPISEHNRLYWYRQTLGQGPEFLTYFQNEAQLEKSRLLSDRFSAERPKGSFSTLEIQRTEQGDSAMYLCASSLGSSGGDYTQYFGPGTRLTVL.

The DNA of the CDR3 is TGTGCCAGCAGCCGCCGGACAGGGGGTGGAAACACCATATATTTT. This codes for CASSRRTGGGNTIYF. V gene TRBV6-2 or TRBV6-3 combines with J gene TRBJ1-3, with 10 bases aligning to TRBD1. The CDR3 contains 15 residues. With V trimmed by 6 bases and J by 3 bases, 5 bases remained unmatched. Per germline, CDR1 MNHEY and CDR2 SVGEGT.

This clone has just a few counts. V and J are TRBV4-1 and TRBJ2-3; D is unclear. The CDR3 length is 15 residues. Germline V CDR1 and CDR2: MGHRA, YSYEKL. Trimming took off 0 bases at V and 2 bases at J, with 9 bases between the two ends. CDR3 region: CASSQDPRSTDTQYF. DNA of the CDR3: TGCGCCAGCAGCCAAGATCCTCGGTCCACAGATACGCAGTATTTT.

The chain couples TRBV30 to TRBJ2-1; 11 bases agree with TRBD2. CDR1 GTSNPN and CDR2 SVGIG come from the germline V gene (reference sequence). The CDR3 runs 14 residues. V was pared by 3 bases and J by 8 bases, with 6 bases of the junction left unmatched. CDR3 residues: CAWSLAGGGDEQFF. CDR3 bases: TGTGCCTGGAGCCTAGCGGGAGGAGGGGATGAGCAGTTCTTC.

The rearrangement joins TRBV19 to TRBJ2-5; D may correspond to TRBD1 or TRBD2 (5 bases each). V was trimmed by 5 bases and J by 5 bases, leaving 12 bases between them. The CDR3 extends over 13 amino acids. Per germline, CDR1 LNHDA and CDR2 SQIVND (reference sequence). Written as DNA, the CDR3 is TGTGCCAGTAGTCTGAGGGGCGGGGAGACCCAGTACTTC. Translation gives CASSLRGGETQYF.

The rearrangement joins TRBV19 to TRBJ2-6, with D perhaps being TRBD1 or TRBD2 (6 bases each). The CDR3 loop spans 15 amino acids. The V gene's germline CDR1 is LNHDA and CDR2 SQIVND (reference sequence). V was shortened by 6 bases and J by 0 bases, with 9 bases between the two germline ends. CDR3 in DNA: TGTGCCAGTAGGGAGGGGGGCTCTGGGGCCAACGTCCTGACTTTC. Amino acid sequence: CASREGGSGANVLTF.

The chain combines TRBV6-2 or TRBV6-3 with TRBJ2-5, with 12 bases identical to TRBD2. The junction had 0 bases not matched to a gene; V was cut back by 0 bases and J by 7 bases. In germline, CDR1 is MNHEY, CDR2 SVGEGT. The CDR3 contains 14 residues. CDR3 in DNA: TGTGCCAGCAGTTACTCGACTAGCGGGAGGACCCAGTACTTC. Translation: CASSYSTSGRTQYF.

The chain links TRBV3-1 (or the pseudogene TRBV3-2) to TRBJ1-2; 8 bases are shared with TRBD1. The CDR3 covers 16 residues. Per the germline V gene, CDR1 is LGHDT and CDR2 is YNNKEL (reference sequence). V gave up 0 bases and J gave up 1 base; unmatched junction bases: 4. The CDR3 bases are TGTGCCAGCAGCCAAGATGCGGGACAGGTTAACTATGGCTACACCTTC. Amino acids: CASSQDAGQVNYGYTF.

This chain uses TRBV20-1 with TRBJ1-1; D unresolved. V was cut by 3 bases and J by 2 bases, with 10 bases left in between. The CDR3 has 13 amino acids. Germline-derived CDR1 and CDR2 are DFQATT and SNEGSKA (reference sequence). The CDR3 sequence is CSASVPGNTEAFF. The CDR3 region has the DNA TGCAGTGCTAGTGTACCCGGAAACACTGAAGCTTTCTTT.

The chain combines TRBV19 with TRBJ2-2; no clear D gene. From germline, CDR1 is LNHDA and CDR2 SQIVND (reference sequence). Trimming left V 1 base short and J 4 bases short, with 4 bases between. The length of the CDR3 is 13 residues. Here the CDR3 reads CASSIASTGELFF. CDR3 DNA sequence: TGTGCCAGTAGTATAGCTTCCACCGGGGAGCTGTTTTTT. Variable domain in full (rest from reference TRBV19 and TRBJ2-2): DGGITQSPKYLFRKEGQNVTLSCEQNLNHDAMYWYRQDPGQGLRLIYYSQIVNDFQKGDIAEGYSVSREKKESFPLTVTSAQKNPTAFYLCASSIASTGELFFGEGSRLTVL.

The rearrangement links TRBV18 to TRBJ2-1; no reliable D call. The CDR3 sequence is 15 residues long. Germline lookup yields CDR1 KGHSH and CDR2 LQKENI. V lost 2 bases and J lost 0, with 8 bases in between. The CDR3 DNA reads TGTGCCAGCTCACCAGGTGCGAGCTCCTACAATGAGCAGTTCTTC. Amino acids: CASSPGASSYNEQFF.

The J gene is TRBJ1-6, the V gene TRBV3-1 (or the pseudogene TRBV3-2), with D perhaps TRBD1 (6 bases). Germline CDR1 is LGHDT and CDR2 is YNNKEL (reference sequence). The CDR3 consists of 15 residues. The V end was cut by 0 bases, the J end by 10 bases, with 13 bases between. The CDR3 region has the DNA TGTGCCAGCAGCCAAGAAGGGGGAGTCTTCTCACCCCTCCACTTT. Its protein product is CASSQEGGVFSPLHF.

Comment on this clone: A junction boundary mismatches the germline segment, possibly from a read error. The V and J genes are TRBV6-1 and TRBJ2-3; the D call may be TRBD1 or TRBD2 (7 bases each). This CDR3 is 15 amino acids long. CDR1 is MNHNS, CDR2 SASEGT, per germline. The DNA for the CDR3 is TGTGCCAGCAGGGAAGCGGGACAGAAAGGAGATACGCAGTATTTT. This translates into CASREAGQKGDTQYF.

The V call is TRBV6-6, the J call TRBJ2-3; no definite D call. Germline CDR1 reads MNHNY; CDR2 reads SVGAGI (reference sequence). V lost 4 bases to trimming and J lost 0 bases, with 14 bases between them. The CDR3 length is 16 residues. The CDR3 bases are TGTGCCAGCAGTTCGGGCCGTTTTTCGAGCACAGATACGCAGTATTTT. Encoded protein: CASSSGRFSSTDTQYF.